The entry below gives a single T cell receptor beta chain sequence along with its context. Its specificity is not known. TCRbeta library construction was performed incorporating unique molecular identifiers. MiXCR, run by TCRdb on the PCR reads, gives a single entry per CDR3 protein. The repertoire holds approximately 89,000 distinct CDR3 sequences, with about a sixth as singletons. Germline CDR1 and CDR2: DFQATT and SNEGSKA (reference sequence). Trimming pared 1 base from V and 4 bases from J, leaving 14 bases between. This CDR3 spans 15 amino acids. The sample comes from a study of T-cell reconstitution after alpha-beta-depleted transplantation in children. Study-level findings and limits: As was reported, about two months after transplant, alpha-beta T cells came from several hundred expanded graft clones. It was newly produced T cells that mostly accounted for T-cell counts and diversity one year after transplant.

The V call is TRBV20-1, the J call TRBJ1-5; D might be TRBD1 (5 bases). Material: PBMCs, mostly from graft donor cells, obtained 180 days after TCRalphabeta/CD19-depleted stem cell transplant. The sequence was collected from a male patient between 2 and 10 years old who had a stem cell transplant for acute lymphoblastic leukemia, so the T cells may come from the graft donor. Here the CDR3 reads CSARVRGTWNQPQHF. CDR3 coding DNA: TGCAGTGCTAGAGTACGGGGGACTTGGAATCAGCCCCAGCATTTT.